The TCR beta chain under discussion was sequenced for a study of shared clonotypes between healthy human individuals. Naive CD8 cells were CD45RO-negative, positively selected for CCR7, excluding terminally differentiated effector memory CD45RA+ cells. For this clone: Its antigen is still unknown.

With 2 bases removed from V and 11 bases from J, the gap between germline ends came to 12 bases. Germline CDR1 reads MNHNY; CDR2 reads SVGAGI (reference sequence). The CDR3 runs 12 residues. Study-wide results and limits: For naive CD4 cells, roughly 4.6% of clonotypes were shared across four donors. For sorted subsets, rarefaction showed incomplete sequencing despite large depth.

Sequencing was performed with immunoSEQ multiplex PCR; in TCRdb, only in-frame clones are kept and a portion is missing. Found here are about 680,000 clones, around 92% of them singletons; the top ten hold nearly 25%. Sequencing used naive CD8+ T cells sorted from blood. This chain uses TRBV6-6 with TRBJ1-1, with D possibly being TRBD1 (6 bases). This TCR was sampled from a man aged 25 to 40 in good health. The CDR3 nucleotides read TGTGCCAGCAGTTACGGTCGGGACAACGCTTTCTTT. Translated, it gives CASSYGRDNAFF.